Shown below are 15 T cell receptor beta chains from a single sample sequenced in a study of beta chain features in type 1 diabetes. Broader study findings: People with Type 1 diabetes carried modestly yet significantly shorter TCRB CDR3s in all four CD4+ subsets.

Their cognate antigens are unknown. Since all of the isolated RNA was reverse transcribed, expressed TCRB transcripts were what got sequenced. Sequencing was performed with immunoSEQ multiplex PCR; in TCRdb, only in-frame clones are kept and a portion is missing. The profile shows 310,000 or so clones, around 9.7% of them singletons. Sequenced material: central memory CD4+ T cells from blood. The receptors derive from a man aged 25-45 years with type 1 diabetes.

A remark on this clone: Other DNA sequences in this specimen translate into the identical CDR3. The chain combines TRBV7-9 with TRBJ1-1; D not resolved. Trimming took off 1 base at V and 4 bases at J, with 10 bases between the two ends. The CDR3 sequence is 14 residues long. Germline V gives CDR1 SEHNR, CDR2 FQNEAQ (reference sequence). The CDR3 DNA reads TGTGCCAGCAGCTTAGGGCAGGTTGGCACTGAAGCTTTCTTT. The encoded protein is CASSLGQVGTEAFF.

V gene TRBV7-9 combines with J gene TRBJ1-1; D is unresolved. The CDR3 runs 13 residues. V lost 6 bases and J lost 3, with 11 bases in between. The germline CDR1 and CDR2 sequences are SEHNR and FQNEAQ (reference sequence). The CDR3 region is CASRLSPDTEAFF. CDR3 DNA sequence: TGTGCCAGCAGACTCAGCCCAGACACTGAAGCTTTCTTT.

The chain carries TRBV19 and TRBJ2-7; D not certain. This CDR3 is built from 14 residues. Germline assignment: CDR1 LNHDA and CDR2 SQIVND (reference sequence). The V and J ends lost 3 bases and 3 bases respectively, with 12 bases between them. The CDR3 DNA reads TGTGCCAGTAGTATCCTAGGCAGCAGCTACGAGCAGTACTTC. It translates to CASSILGSSYEQYF.

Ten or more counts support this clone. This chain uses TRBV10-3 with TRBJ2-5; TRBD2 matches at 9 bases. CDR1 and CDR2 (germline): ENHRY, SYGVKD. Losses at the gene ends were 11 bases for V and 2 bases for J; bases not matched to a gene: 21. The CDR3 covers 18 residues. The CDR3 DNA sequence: TGTGCCGTGGCGTTGTCGGACAGGCGAGCGGGGGGACAAGAGACCCAGTACTTC. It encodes CAVALSDRRAGGQETQYF.

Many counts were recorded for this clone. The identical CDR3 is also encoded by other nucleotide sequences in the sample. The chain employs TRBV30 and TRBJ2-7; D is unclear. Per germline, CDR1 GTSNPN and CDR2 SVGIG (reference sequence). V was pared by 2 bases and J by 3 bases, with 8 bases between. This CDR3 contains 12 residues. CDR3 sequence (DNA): TGTGCCTGGAGTCCTGGTCGCTACGAGCAGTACTTC. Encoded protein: CAWSPGRYEQYF.

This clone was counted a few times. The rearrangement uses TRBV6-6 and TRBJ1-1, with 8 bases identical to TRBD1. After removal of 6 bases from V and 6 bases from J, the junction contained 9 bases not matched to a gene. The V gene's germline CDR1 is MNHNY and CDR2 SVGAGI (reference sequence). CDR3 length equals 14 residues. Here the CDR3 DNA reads TGTGCCAGCAGGATAGGACAGGGTCTAGCTGAAGCTTTCTTT. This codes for CASRIGQGLAEAFF.

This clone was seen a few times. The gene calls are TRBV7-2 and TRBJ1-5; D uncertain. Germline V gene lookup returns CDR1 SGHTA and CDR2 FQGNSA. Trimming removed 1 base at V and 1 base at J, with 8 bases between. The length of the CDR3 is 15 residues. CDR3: CASSLDGLSNQPQHF. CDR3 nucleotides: TGTGCCAGCAGCTTAGACGGGTTGAGCAATCAGCCCCAGCATTTT.

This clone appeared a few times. In DNA form, the CDR3 reads TGTGCCAGCAGTTACAAGTACGGACAGTATAAGGAAAAACTGTTTTTT. Protein product: CASSYKYGQYKEKLFF. V gene TRBV6-5 combines with J gene TRBJ1-4; the D gene is possibly TRBD1 (6 bases). Trimming took 2 bases from V and 8 from J, leaving 18 bases between them. The CDR3 has 16 residues. Germline assignment: CDR1 MNHEY and CDR2 SVGAGI.

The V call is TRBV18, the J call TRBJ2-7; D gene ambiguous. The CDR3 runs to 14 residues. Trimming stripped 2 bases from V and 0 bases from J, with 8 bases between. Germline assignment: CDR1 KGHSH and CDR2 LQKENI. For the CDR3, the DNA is TGTGCCAGCTCACCAGCGTCCAGCTCCTACGAGCAGTACTTC. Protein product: CASSPASSSYEQYF.

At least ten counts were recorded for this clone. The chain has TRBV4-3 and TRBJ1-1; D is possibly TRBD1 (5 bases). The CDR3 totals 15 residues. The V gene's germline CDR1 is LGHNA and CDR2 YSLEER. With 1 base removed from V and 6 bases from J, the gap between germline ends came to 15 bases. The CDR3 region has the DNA TGCGCCAGCAGCCAAGGCACAGGCTCCGGATCTGAAGCTTTCTTT. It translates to CASSQGTGSGSEAFF.

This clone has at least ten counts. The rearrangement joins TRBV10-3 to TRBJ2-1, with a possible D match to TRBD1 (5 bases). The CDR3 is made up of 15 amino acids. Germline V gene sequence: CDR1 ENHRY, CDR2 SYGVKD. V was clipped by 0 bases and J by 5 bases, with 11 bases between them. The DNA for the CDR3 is TGTGCCATCAGTGAGTCTGGGGCCAATCACAATGAGCAGTTCTTC. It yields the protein CAISESGANHNEQFF.

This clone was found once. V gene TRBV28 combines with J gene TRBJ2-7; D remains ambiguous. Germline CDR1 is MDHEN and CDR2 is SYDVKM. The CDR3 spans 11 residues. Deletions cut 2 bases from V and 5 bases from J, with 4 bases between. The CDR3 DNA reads TGTGCCAGCAGTTTAATCAACGAGCAGTACTTC. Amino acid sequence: CASSLINEQYF.

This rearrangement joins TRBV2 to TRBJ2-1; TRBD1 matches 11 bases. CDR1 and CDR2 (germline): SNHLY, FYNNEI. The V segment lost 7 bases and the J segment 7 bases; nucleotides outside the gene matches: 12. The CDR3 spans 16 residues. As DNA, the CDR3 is TGTGCCAGCATCGGCGCGGGACAGGGGGTGGGGAATGAGCAGTTCTTC. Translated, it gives CASIGAGQGVGNEQFF.

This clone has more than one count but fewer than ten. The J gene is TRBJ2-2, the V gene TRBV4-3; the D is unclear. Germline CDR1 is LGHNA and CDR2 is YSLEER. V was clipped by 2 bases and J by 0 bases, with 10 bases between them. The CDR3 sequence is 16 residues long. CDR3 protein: CASSQFTNANTGELFF. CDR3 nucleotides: TGCGCCAGCAGCCAATTCACCAATGCGAACACCGGGGAGCTGTTTTTT.

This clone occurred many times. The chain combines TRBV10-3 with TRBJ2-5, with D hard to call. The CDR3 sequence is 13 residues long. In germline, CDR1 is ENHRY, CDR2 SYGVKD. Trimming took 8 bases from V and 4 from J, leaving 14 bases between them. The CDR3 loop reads CAIGVTFRETQYF. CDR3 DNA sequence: TGTGCCATCGGAGTAACTTTCCGAGAGACCCAGTACTTC.